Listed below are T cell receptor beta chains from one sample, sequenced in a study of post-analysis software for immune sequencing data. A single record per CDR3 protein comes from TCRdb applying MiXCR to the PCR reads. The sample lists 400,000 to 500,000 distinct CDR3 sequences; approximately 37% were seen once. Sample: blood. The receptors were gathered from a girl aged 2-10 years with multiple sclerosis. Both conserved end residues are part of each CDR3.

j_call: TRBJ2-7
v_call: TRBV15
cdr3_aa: CATRGASSYEQYF

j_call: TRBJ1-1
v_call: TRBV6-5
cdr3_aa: CASRPTSLNTEAFF

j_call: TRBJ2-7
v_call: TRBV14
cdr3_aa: CASGQANSYEQYF

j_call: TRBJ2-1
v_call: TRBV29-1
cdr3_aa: CSVLGLTDEQFF

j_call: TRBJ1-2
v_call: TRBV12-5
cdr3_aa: CASGLGAGGRGYGYTF

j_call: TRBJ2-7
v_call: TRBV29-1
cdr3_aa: CSVGTPTYEQYF

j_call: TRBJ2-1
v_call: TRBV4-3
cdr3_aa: CASSQIAGSYNEQFF

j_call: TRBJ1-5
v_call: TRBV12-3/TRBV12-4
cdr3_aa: CASSPGGRAQHF

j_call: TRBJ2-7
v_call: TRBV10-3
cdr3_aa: CAISPGLSTYEQYF

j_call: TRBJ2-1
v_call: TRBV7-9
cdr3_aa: CASSLRDRGQRSYNEQFF

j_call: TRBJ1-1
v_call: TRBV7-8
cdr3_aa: CASSRKTEAFF

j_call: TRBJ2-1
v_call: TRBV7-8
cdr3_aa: CASSWGGISTPDPYNEQFF

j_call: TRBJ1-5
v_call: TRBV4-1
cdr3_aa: CASSQTGQGYNQPQHF

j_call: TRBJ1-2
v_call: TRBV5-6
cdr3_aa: CASSSQDLYGYTF

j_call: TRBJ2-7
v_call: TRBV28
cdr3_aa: CASSLGRARSYEQYF

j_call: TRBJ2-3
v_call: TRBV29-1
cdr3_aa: CSVELSDTDTQYF

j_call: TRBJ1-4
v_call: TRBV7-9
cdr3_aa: CASSPPGGSNEKLFF

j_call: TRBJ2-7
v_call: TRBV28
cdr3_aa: CASSSPLGHDYEQYF

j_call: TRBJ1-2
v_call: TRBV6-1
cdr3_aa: CASSEVGTSYGYTF

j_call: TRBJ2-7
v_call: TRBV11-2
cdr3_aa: CASSPDISPYEQYF

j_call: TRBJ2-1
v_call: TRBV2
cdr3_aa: CASSGPDRGLYNEQFF

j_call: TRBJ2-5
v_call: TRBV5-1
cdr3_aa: CASSLLGGGQETQYF

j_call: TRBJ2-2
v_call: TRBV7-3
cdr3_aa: CASSLGTGELFF

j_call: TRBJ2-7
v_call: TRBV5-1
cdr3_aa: CASSLGGHTYEQYF

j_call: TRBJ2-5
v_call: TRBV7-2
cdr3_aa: CASSPNWRGQQETQYF

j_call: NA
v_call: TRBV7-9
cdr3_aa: CASSLSSDYEQYF

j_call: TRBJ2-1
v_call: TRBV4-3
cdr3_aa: CASSQEMSGLSGREYEQFF

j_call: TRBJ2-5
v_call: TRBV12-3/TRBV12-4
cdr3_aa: CASSLGASTRQETQYF

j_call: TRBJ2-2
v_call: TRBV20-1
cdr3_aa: CSARDAGRTGELFF

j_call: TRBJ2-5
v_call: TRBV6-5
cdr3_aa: CASQGAETQYF

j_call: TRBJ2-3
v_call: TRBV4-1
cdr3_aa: CASRQAGLDTDTQYF

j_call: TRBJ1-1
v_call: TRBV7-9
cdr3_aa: CASSSISRGEAFF

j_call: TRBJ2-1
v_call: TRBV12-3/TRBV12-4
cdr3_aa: CASSSPGEGLNEQFF

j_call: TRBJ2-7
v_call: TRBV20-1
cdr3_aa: CSARSGIVGGYEQYF

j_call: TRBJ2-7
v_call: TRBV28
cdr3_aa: CASSLLSGHTYEQYF

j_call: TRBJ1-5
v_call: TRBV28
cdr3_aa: CASSSRGRSNQPQHF

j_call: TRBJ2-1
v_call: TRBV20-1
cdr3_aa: CSARDNRLAGDTEQFF

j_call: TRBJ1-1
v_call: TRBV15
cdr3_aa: CATSRDYRGRTEAFF

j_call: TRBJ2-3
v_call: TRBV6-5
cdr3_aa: CASTLSVADTQYF